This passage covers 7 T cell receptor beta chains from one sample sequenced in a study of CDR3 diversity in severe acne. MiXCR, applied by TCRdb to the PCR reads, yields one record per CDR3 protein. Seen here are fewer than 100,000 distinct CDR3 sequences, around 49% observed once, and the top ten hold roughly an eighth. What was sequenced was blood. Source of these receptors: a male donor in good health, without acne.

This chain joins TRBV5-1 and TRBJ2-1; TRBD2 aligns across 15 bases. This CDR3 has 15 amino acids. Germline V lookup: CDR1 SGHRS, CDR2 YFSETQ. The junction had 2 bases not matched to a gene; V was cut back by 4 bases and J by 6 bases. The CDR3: CASSRGLAGGNEQFF. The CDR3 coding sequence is TGCGCCAGCAGCCGGGGACTAGCGGGGGGCAATGAGCAGTTCTTC.

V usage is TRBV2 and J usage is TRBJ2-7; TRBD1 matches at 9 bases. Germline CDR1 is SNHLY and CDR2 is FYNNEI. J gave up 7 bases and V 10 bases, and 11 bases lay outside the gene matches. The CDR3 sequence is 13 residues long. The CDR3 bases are TGTGCCACCCAACCTGACAGGGGGAGGGAGCAGTACTTC. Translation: CATQPDRGREQYF.

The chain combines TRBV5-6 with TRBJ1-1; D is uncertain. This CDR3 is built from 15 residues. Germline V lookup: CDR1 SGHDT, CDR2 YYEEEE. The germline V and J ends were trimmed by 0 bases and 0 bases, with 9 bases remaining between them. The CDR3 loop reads CASSLVGKMNTEAFF. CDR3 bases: TGTGCCAGCAGCTTGGTAGGGAAAATGAACACTGAAGCTTTCTTT.

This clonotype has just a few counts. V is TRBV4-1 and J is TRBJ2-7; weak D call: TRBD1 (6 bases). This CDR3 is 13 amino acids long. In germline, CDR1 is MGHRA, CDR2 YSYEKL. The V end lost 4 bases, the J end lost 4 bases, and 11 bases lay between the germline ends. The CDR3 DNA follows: TGCGCCAGCAGCCCGGAAGGGGGATACGAGCAGTACTTC. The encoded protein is CASSPEGGYEQYF.

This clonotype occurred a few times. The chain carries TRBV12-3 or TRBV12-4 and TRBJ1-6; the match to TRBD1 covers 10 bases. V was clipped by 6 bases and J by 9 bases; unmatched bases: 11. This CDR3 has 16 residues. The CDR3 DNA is TGTGCCAGCAGATCGAGCCGGACAGGGGGTAGTTCACCCCTCCACTTT. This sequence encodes CASRSSRTGGSSPLHF.

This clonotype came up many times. DNA for the CDR3: TGTGCCAGCAGCCGGACAGGGTTTGAAGCTTTCTTT. Its protein product is CASSRTGFEAFF. The chain links TRBV7-9 to TRBJ1-1, with 8 bases lining up with TRBD1. Germline V gene lookup returns CDR1 SEHNR and CDR2 FQNEAQ (reference sequence). V trimming: 5 bases; J trimming: 7 bases; junction bases outside the gene matches: 3. The CDR3 runs 12 residues.

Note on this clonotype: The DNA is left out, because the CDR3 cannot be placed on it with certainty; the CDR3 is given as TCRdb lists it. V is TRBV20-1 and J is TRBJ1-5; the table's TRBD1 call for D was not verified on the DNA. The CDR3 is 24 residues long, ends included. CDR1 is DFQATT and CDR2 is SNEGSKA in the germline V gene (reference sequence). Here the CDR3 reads CSTRDWEFFTDTQYFGPGTQPQHF.